The source of this T cell receptor (beta chain) is a study of PD-L1 blockade in urothelial cancer. Study at large: Patients arrived having already received 0 to 3 prior chemotherapy regimens. Investigators checked blood 3 weeks (second dose) and 6 weeks after treatment start. T cells numbered a median of around 140,000 in the blood samples.

Time point: peripheral blood 6 weeks after treatment start. The repertoire was sequenced with immunoSEQ multiplex PCR; TCRdb's copy has only in-frame clones and lacks some. The sample includes around 100,000 clones, 85% to 95% seen only once; the top ten take approximately 3.5%. V trimming: 4 bases; J trimming: 9 bases; junction bases outside the gene matches: 9. The CDR3 consists of 16 residues. CDR1 is MNHNY and CDR2 is SVGAGI in the germline V gene (reference sequence). The specimen comprised PBMCs, sampled around atezolizumab (anti-PD-L1) treatment. V and J are TRBV6-6 and TRBJ2-1, with TRBD2 matching over 13 bases. The TCR sequence derives from a man aged 55-75 years with urothelial cancer. The CDR3 DNA sequence: TGTGCCAGCAGTTCAGGAGGACTAGCGGGGGCTAGTGAGCAGTTCTTC. Translating it yields CASSSGGLAGASEQFF.